The 26 T cell receptor beta chains listed next were all sequenced from one sample in a study of early T cells in non-severe SARS-CoV-2 infection (dated by TCRdb to about 2021). Libraries were made using 5' RACE. The instrument given in TCRdb is NextSeq 500. TCRdb redid the processing of the public reads, applying fastp at Q25 and MiXCR, and retained in-frame beta chains. Each CDR3 protein appears once, grouped with its most common genes and DNA. The sample data list just over 9,000 distinct CDR3 sequences, and more than 4.5% of these were observed just once. Roughly 10% of the sample goes to the ten largest clones. Input material: whole blood. These receptors were obtained from an adult who was a healthcare worker with PCR-confirmed SARS-CoV-2 infection or an uninfected control (not recorded which).

The V and J genes are TRBV5-5 and TRBJ2-7, with 7 bases identical to TRBD1. With 2 bases clipped from V and 4 bases from J, the junction kept 9 bases outside the gene matches. Germline V gene lookup returns CDR1 SGHKS and CDR2 YYEKEE (reference sequence). This CDR3 has 15 amino acids. DNA of the CDR3: TGTGCCAGCAGCTTCTCTTGGGACAGTAAGTACGAGCAGTACGTC. This translates into CASSFSWDSKYEQYV.

This clonotype occurred many times. This chain links TRBV19 with TRBJ2-2; weak D call: TRBD2 (5 bases). CDR1 is LNHDA, CDR2 SQIVND, per germline (reference sequence). V shed 11 bases and J shed 7 bases, with 14 bases lying between them. The CDR3 is made up of 12 amino acids. This CDR3 is CAGREGNGELFF. In nucleotides, the CDR3 is TGTGCCGGTCGCGAGGGTAACGGGGAGCTGTTTTTT. The full variable domain, with the rest looked up from reference TRBV19 and TRBJ2-2, is DGGITQSPKYLFRKEGQNVTLSCEQNLNHDAMYWYRQDPGQGLRLIYYSQIVNDFQKGDIAEGYSVSREKKESFPLTVTSAQKNPTAFYLCAGREGNGELFFGEGSRLTVL.

This clonotype is categorized as medium-sized. The chain combines TRBV18 with TRBJ2-2; no firm D call. V gave up 6 bases and J gave up 4 bases, with 15 bases separating them. In germline, CDR1 is KGHSH, CDR2 LQKENI. This CDR3 comprises 15 residues. For the CDR3, the DNA is TGTGCCAGCTCGCTGGGTCAGAGAAGCACCGGGGAGCTGTTTTTT. Amino acid sequence: CASSLGQRSTGELFF.

In its sample, this clonotype is medium-sized. This chain joins TRBV20-1 and TRBJ1-1; D unclear. The germline V gene has CDR1 DFQATT and CDR2 SNEGSKA (reference sequence). This CDR3 has 16 amino acids. V dropped 6 bases and J dropped 1 base, with 21 bases sitting between them. For the CDR3, the DNA is TGCAGTGCCATGACCCAGGATCCGTCTCAGAACACTGAAGCTTTCTTT. It yields the protein CSAMTQDPSQNTEAFF.

By share, this clonotype ranks as medium-sized. The rearrangement uses TRBV30 and TRBJ1-3; D is unresolved. The CDR3 sequence is 16 residues long. V lost 0 bases and J lost 0, with 12 bases in between. The V gene's germline CDR1 is GTSNPN and CDR2 SVGIG (reference sequence). Written as DNA, the CDR3 is TGTGCCTGGAGTGTATCTCTACGTTCCTCTGGAAACACCATATATTTT. As protein: CAWSVSLRSSGNTIYF. The full variable domain, completed using reference TRBV30 and TRBJ1-3, is SQTIHQWPATLVQPVGSPLSLECTVEGTSNPNLYWYRQAAGRGLQLLFYSVGIGQISSEVPQNLSASRPQDRQFILSSKKLLLSDSGFYLCAWSVSLRSSGNTIYFGEGSWLTVV.

This clonotype counts as medium-sized. J is TRBJ2-7 and V is TRBV20-1; no clear D. The CDR3 has 14 residues. V was trimmed by 3 bases and J by 0 bases, leaving 12 bases between them. From germline, CDR1 is DFQATT and CDR2 SNEGSKA (reference sequence). CDR3 sequence: CSASRTHSSYEQYF. CDR3 bases: TGCAGTGCTAGTCGCACCCACAGCTCCTACGAGCAGTACTTC.

The sample holds many counts of this clonotype. The chain has TRBV21-1 and TRBJ1-3. TRBV21-1 is recorded as a pseudogene. The CDR3 covers 16 residues. CDR3 residues: CASSFQDGSSGNTIYF. In DNA form, the CDR3 reads TGTGCCAGCAGCTTCCAGGACGGGAGCTCTGGAAACACCATATATTTT.

This clonotype was picked up a small number of times. This chain connects TRBV28 to TRBJ2-7, with 14 bases matching TRBD2. This CDR3 region has 15 residues. The trim removed 5 bases at V and 7 bases at J, leaving 7 bases unmatched. CDR1 is MDHEN, CDR2 SYDVKM, per germline. The CDR3 coding sequence is TGTGCCAGCAGTCAAGGGACTAGCGGGAGAAGTGAGCAGTACTTC. Protein: CASSQGTSGRSEQYF.

This clonotype rates as medium-sized. J is TRBJ1-1 and V is TRBV5-4; 7 nucleotides agree with TRBD1. The CDR3 runs to 14 residues. The germline V gene encodes CDR1 SGHNT and CDR2 YYREEE (reference sequence). The junction had 2 bases not matched to a gene; V was cut back by 3 bases and J by 0 bases. The CDR3 coding sequence is TGTGCCAGCAGCTGGGGACAGATGAACACTGAAGCTTTCTTT. Its translation: CASSWGQMNTEAFF.

This clonotype was recorded at least ten times. The V and J genes are TRBV29-1 and TRBJ2-5; D unclear. Per germline, CDR1 SQVTM and CDR2 ANQGSEA. The CDR3 is 12 residues long. Trimming took 5 bases from V and 2 from J, leaving 9 bases between them. CDR3 region: CSVLGQQETQYF. The CDR3 nucleotides are TGCAGCGTTTTAGGTCAACAAGAGACCCAGTACTTC.

This clonotype is labeled medium-sized (0.01 to 0.1%). The V and J genes are TRBV9 and TRBJ2-1; a weak D match, TRBD2 (7 bases). CDR1 and CDR2 (germline): SGDLS, YYNGEE. This CDR3 region has 13 residues. V was pared by 3 bases and J by 8 bases, with 12 bases between. CDR3 amino acids: CASSEGRGDEQFF. The CDR3 DNA follows: TGTGCCAGCAGCGAGGGGAGGGGGGATGAGCAGTTCTTC.

This clonotype has a handful of counts. This chain joins TRBV28 and TRBJ2-2; D is unresolved. Germline CDR1 and CDR2: MDHEN and SYDVKM. Trimming cost V 1 base and J 6 bases, with 6 bases left between them. CDR3 size: 13 residues. In nucleotides, the CDR3 is TGTGCCAGCAGTTTATCAGTCCCCGGGGAGCTGTTTTTT. This translates into CASSLSVPGELFF.

This clonotype was counted many times. V gene TRBV19 combines with J gene TRBJ2-6; D not resolved. The CDR3 totals 15 residues. V lost 4 bases to trimming and J lost 9 bases, with 16 bases between them. Germline CDR1 is LNHDA and CDR2 is SQIVND (reference sequence). The CDR3: CASSKEDLPRNVLTF. In nucleotides, the CDR3 is TGTGCCAGTAGTAAAGAGGACCTACCCCGCAACGTCCTGACTTTC.

In its sample, this clonotype ranks as medium-sized. The chain combines TRBV5-6 with TRBJ1-2, with 9 nucleotides matching TRBD1. The germline V gene has CDR1 SGHDT and CDR2 YYEEEE. With 1 base clipped from V and 4 bases from J, the junction kept 8 bases outside the gene matches. The CDR3 is 16 residues long. The CDR3 region is CASSLRGTGKVYGYTF. As DNA, the CDR3 is TGTGCCAGCAGCTTGCGGGGGACAGGGAAAGTCTATGGCTACACCTTC.

In its sample, this clonotype was seen many times. V is TRBV2 and J is TRBJ1-2; D is ambiguous. Trimming removed 8 bases at V and 7 bases at J, with 20 bases between. The CDR3 has 14 amino acids. CDR1 SNHLY and CDR2 FYNNEI come from the germline V gene. The CDR3 nucleotides read TGTGCCAGCCGAGAGCAGAACTTGTTCTCTGGCTACACCTTC. Its protein is CASREQNLFSGYTF.

This clonotype showed up many times. The gene calls are TRBV5-1 and TRBJ2-3, with D perhaps TRBD1 (5 bases). Germline V gene lookup returns CDR1 SGHRS and CDR2 YFSETQ. This CDR3 has 15 residues. V lost 0 bases and J lost 1, with 9 bases in between. The CDR3 DNA reads as TGCGCCAGCAGCTTGGAAGGGGTCGGCACAGATACGCAGTATTTT. It encodes CASSLEGVGTDTQYF.

Within the sample, this clonotype is medium-sized. The chain combines TRBV6-2 or TRBV6-3 with TRBJ1-1; weak D call: TRBD1 (6 bases). The V gene lost 5 bases and the J gene lost 2 bases, with 15 bases spanning the gap. CDR3 size: 15 residues. CDR1 and CDR2 from the germline V gene are MNHEY and SVGEGT. CDR3 nucleotides: TGTGCCAGCAGTGACGGGGGGCAACTTAACACTGAAGCTTTCTTT. Protein: CASSDGGQLNTEAFF.

This clonotype is labeled medium-sized. The rearrangement joins TRBV20-1 to TRBJ2-1; D may be TRBD2 (6 bases). The CDR3 runs 16 residues. Trimming cost V 0 bases and J 4 bases, with 16 bases left between them. Germline loops: CDR1 DFQATT, CDR2 SNEGSKA (reference sequence). In DNA, the CDR3 is TGCAGTGCTAGAGATCCGGGAGAACCCCCGTACAATGAGCAGTTCTTC. This translates into CSARDPGEPPYNEQFF.

A note on this clonotype: A much more abundant neighbour one base away suggests this may be a read error. The rearrangement joins TRBV5-4 to TRBJ2-3; 9 positions agree with TRBD2. The CDR3 runs 16 residues. Germline-derived CDR1 and CDR2 are SGHNT and YYREEE (reference sequence). The CDR3 DNA is TGTGCCAGCAGCTTGGGGGCTAGCGGGACCACAGATATGCAGTATTTT. It yields the protein CASSLGASGTTDMQYF.

This chain links TRBV19 with TRBJ2-3; D uncertain. Trimming shortened V by 7 bases and J by 0 bases, and 17 bases separated the two germline ends. This CDR3 has 16 residues. CDR1 and CDR2 (germline): LNHDA, SQIVND (reference sequence). In nucleotides, the CDR3 is TGTGCCAGTACCACCGGACGGAGAACTAGCACAGATACGCAGTATTTT. Residues: CASTTGRRTSTDTQYF.

This clonotype has ten or more counts. V is TRBV7-9 and J is TRBJ1-1; 8 bases line up with TRBD1. After removal of 5 bases from V and 4 bases from J, the junction contained 6 bases not matched to a gene. The CDR3 totals 14 residues. CDR1 is SEHNR, CDR2 FQNEAQ, per germline (reference sequence). CDR3 sequence (DNA): TGTGCCAGCAGCGCCCGGACAGGGATCACTGAAGCTTTCTTT. This gives the protein CASSARTGITEAFF.

V usage is TRBV20-1 and J usage is TRBJ2-3, with 7 positions matching TRBD1. The J segment lost 4 bases and the V segment lost 6 bases, leaving 7 bases of the junction unmatched. This CDR3 comprises 13 residues. Germline V CDR1 and CDR2: DFQATT, SNEGSKA (reference sequence). CDR3 region: CSALGQGADTQYF. DNA of the CDR3: TGCAGTGCCCTGGGCCAGGGGGCAGATACGCAGTATTTT.

This clonotype appeared once. An end of the junction differs from the germline gene, which may be a read error. This chain joins TRBV20-1 and TRBJ1-4; TRBD1 matches 10 bases. The CDR3 runs to 13 residues. Germline-derived CDR1 and CDR2 are DFQATT and SNEGSKA (reference sequence). CDR3: CGALGQGNEKLFF. In DNA, the CDR3 is TGCGGTGCCCTGGGACAGGGGAATGAAAAACTGTTTTTT.

This clonotype is labeled medium-sized (0.01 to 0.1%). This chain links TRBV7-6 with TRBJ1-4; 7 nucleotides line up with TRBD1. Germline V lookup: CDR1 SGHVS, CDR2 FNYEAQ. With 5 bases clipped from V and 5 bases from J, the junction kept 2 bases outside the gene matches. This CDR3 is built from 13 residues. Here the CDR3 DNA reads TGTGCCAGCAGCCCGGGACAGAATGAAAAACTGTTTTTT. The encoded protein is CASSPGQNEKLFF.

This clonotype was seen many times. The rearrangement joins TRBV20-1 to TRBJ2-1; 7 nucleotides match TRBD2. CDR3 length: 13 amino acids. J was trimmed by 6 bases and V by 6 bases; bases with no gene match: 8. Per germline, CDR1 DFQATT and CDR2 SNEGSKA (reference sequence). Here the CDR3 DNA reads TGCAGTGCCCACCCGGGACTACCCAATGAGCAGTTCTTC. Protein: CSAHPGLPNEQFF.

The sample holds many counts of this clonotype. The chain uses TRBV12-3 or TRBV12-4 and TRBJ2-7; a weak D match, TRBD2 (5 bases). CDR3 size: 11 residues. V gave up 6 bases and J gave up 3 bases, with 6 bases separating them. CDR3 region: CASSRGYEQYF. The CDR3 DNA reads as TGTGCCAGCAGCCGGGGCTACGAGCAGTACTTC.